This T cell receptor (beta chain) came from a study of identical twins. TCRdb re-analysed the 5' RACE reads in MiXCR, keeping a single row per CDR3 protein. The sample has 700,000 to 950,000 distinct CDR3 sequences; approximately 13% are singletons. The table lists this clonotype with a few counts. The CDR3 runs 16 residues. The V segment lost 8 bases and the J segment 5 bases; nucleotides outside the gene matches: 9. CDR1 and CDR2 (germline): SNHLY, FYNNEI. In addition, the sample was reused for a study of yellow fever vaccine responses in identical twins.

The gene calls are TRBV2 and TRBJ2-5; 15 nucleotides agree with TRBD2. Sequenced material: PBMCs. The clonotype originates from a woman between 18 and 29 years old in good health. The CDR3 reads CASYFSGTSGGETQYF. The DNA for the CDR3 is TGTGCCAGCTATTTCTCCGGGACTAGCGGGGGGGAGACCCAGTACTTC.